The TCR beta chain described here comes from a study of T cells after yellow fever vaccination. The wider study: Preparation used SMART-Seq v4 Ultra Low Input for the low-cell-number fractions.

This clonotype was picked up many times. Its cognate antigen is unknown. From the 5' RACE reads, TCRdb called clonotypes with MiXCR, one entry per CDR3 protein. The sample shows under 250,000 distinct CDR3 sequences, less than 3.5% of them seen only once. Study-wide results and limits: The secondary response was weaker, and its peak arrived faster, on day 5 versus 15. There was a possibility that FACS-sorted repertoires contained abundant clonotypes contaminating from the bulk population.

The sequencing used CD4+ T cells sorted from PBMCs, collected 10 days after the yellow fever booster vaccination. This receptor was identified in a man between 18 and 35 years old who received the YFV17D yellow fever vaccine.

The CDR3 reads CASSGPIGTLGGYTF. DNA for the CDR3: TGCGCCAGCAGTGGCCCGATCGGGACTCTAGGTGGCTACACCTTC. V usage is TRBV10-2 and J usage is TRBJ1-2; D might be TRBD1 (5 bases). Germline-derived CDR1 and CDR2 are WSHSY and SAAADI. The ends were cut back, 4 bases at V and 7 bases at J, with 19 bases in the middle. The CDR3 covers 15 residues.